Listed below are T cell receptor beta chains from one sample, sequenced in a study of cytomegalovirus exposure and HLA in healthy donors. Repertoires were generated with immunoSEQ multiplex PCR, while TCRdb's copy carries only in-frame clones and drops some. The table records 63,000 or so clones, 73% of them present only once. Sequencing input: PBMCs. The receptors here all came from a man aged 50-60 years in good health and CMV-seronegative. The CDR3 runs from the conserved cysteine through the conserved F or W. A D gene is named only where the DNA matches it firmly. Size tells how often a clone was seen (once, few, many) or the class of an expanded clone, and some rows leave it out.

V gene,J gene,clone size,D gene,CDR3 DNA,CDR3 protein
TRBV4-1,TRBJ1-2,NA,NA,TGCGCCAGCAGCCAAACTGTACCCTATGGCTACACCTTC,CASSQTVPYGYTF
TRBV9,TRBJ1-1,NA,TRBD1,TGTGCCAGCAGCGTAATGGAGGGGGCGACTGAAGCTTTCTTT,CASSVMEGATEAFF
TRBV6-5,TRBJ1-3,once,NA,TGTGCCACCCTCGCCGGGATCGGAAACACCATATATTTT,CATLAGIGNTIYF
TRBV27,TRBJ1-5,NA,NA,TGTGCCAGCAGTTTATACGGGGTTAGCAATCAGCCCCAGCATTTT,CASSLYGVSNQPQHF
TRBV19,TRBJ1-2,NA,TRBD1,TGTGCCAGTATAAAACAGGGGGCGAGCTATGGCTACACCTTC,CASIKQGASYGYTF
TRBV28,TRBJ2-3,NA,NA,TGTGCCAGCAGTACATGGCCCGGCGGGACAGATACGCAGTATTTT,CASSTWPGGTDTQYF
TRBV5-6,TRBJ1-2,NA,TRBD1,TGTGCCAGCACCCAGACAGGGACCTATGGCTACACCTTC,CASTQTGTYGYTF
TRBV11-2,TRBJ1-2,NA,NA,TGTGCCAGCAGCTTAAGAGAGAACTATGGCTACACCTTC,CASSLRENYGYTF
TRBV5-1,TRBJ2-5,NA,TRBD2,TGCGCCAGCAGCCCCGCTGGGGGGGGAAAAGAGACCCAGTACTTC,CASSPAGGGKETQYF
TRBV19,TRBJ1-2,NA,NA,TGTGCCAGTAGTATTGAGCACTATGGCTACACCTTC,CASSIEHYGYTF
TRBV6-5,TRBJ2-3,NA,TRBD2,TGTGCCAGCAGTTCGCGGACTAGCGGGGGCACAGATACGCAGTATTTT,CASSSRTSGGTDTQYF
TRBV7-8,TRBJ1-1,NA,TRBD1,TGTGCCAGCAGTGCACAGGGGAGGACTGAAGCTTTCTTT,CASSAQGRTEAFF
TRBV25-1,TRBJ1-3,NA,TRBD1,TGTGCCAGCAGTGATACAGGGGGCTCTGGAAACACCATATATTTT,CASSDTGGSGNTIYF
TRBV5-1,TRBJ2-5,NA,NA,TGCGCCAGCAGCTTCTTGGGGGAGGACACCCAGTACTTC,CASSFLGEDTQYF
TRBV6-1,TRBJ1-4,NA,NA,TGTGCCAGCAGTTATTCTTATACTAATGAAAAACTGTTTTTT,CASSYSYTNEKLFF
TRBV7-3,TRBJ1-6,NA,NA,TGTGCCAGCTCAGGGTTATCCTATAATTCACCCCTCCACTTT,CASSGLSYNSPLHF
TRBV5-1,TRBJ1-2,NA,TRBD1,TGCGCCAGGAATGACAGGGGCCTTTGGGGCTACACCTTC,CARNDRGLWGYTF
TRBV4-2,TRBJ2-3,NA,TRBD2,TGTGCCAGCAGCCTTAGCGGGGGGGCAGATACGCAGTATTTT,CASSLSGGADTQYF
TRBV19,TRBJ1-2,NA,NA,TGTGCCAGTAGTCATGTGCGGGGTCTAACATACAACTATGGCTACACCTTC,CASSHVRGLTYNYGYTF
TRBV30,TRBJ2-7,NA,NA,TGTGCCTGGAGTTCAGGGGCTCCCTACGAGCAGTACTTC,CAWSSGAPYEQYF
TRBV5-6,TRBJ2-7,NA,NA,TGTGCCAGCAGCTCCCGTTTTCTGACAGATAGCTCCTACGAGCAGTACTTC,CASSSRFLTDSSYEQYF
TRBV18,TRBJ2-1,NA,TRBD1,TGTGCCAGCTCAAGGGACAGGGAGCACAATGAGCAGTTCTTC,CASSRDREHNEQFF
TRBV29-1,TRBJ2-1,few,NA,TGCAGCGTTCCTGACAGAACCTACAATGAGCAGTTCTTC,CSVPDRTYNEQFF
TRBV2,TRBJ1-2,NA,NA,TGTGCCAGCAGCCGCGACCGGGATTTCGGCTACACCTTC,CASSRDRDFGYTF
TRBV6-1,TRBJ2-7,NA,TRBD1,TGTGCCAGCAGTACTACCGGGACAGGGACCTACGAGCAGTACTTC,CASSTTGTGTYEQYF
TRBV6-5,TRBJ2-7,NA,TRBD1,TGTGCCAGCAGTTACCTGGGACAGGGTTACGAGCAGTACTTC,CASSYLGQGYEQYF
TRBV7-8,TRBJ2-7,NA,TRBD1,TGTGCCAGCAGCATACGTACAGGGGGCTTCTACGAGCAGTACTTC,CASSIRTGGFYEQYF
TRBV6-1,TRBJ1-5,NA,NA,TGTGCCAGCAGGGGGCAGGGGTCTCAGCCCCAGCATTTT,CASRGQGSQPQHF
TRBV7-9,TRBJ2-1,NA,NA,TGTGCCAGCAGCTTAGACGCCCTAGCGCGGGGCAATGAGCAGTTCTTC,CASSLDALARGNEQFF
TRBV7-9,TRBJ1-3,NA,TRBD1,TGTGCCAGCAGCTTAGGGACAGGGCCCTCTGGAAACACCATATATTTT,CASSLGTGPSGNTIYF
TRBV2,TRBJ1-2,once,TRBD1,TGTGCCAGCAGTCTTACAGGGGTCTATGGCTACACCTTC,CASSLTGVYGYTF
TRBV4-2,TRBJ2-7,NA,TRBD2,TGTGCCAGCAGCCAAGATCGAGGCACTAGCGGGGGGGCTTACTACGAGCAGTACTTC,CASSQDRGTSGGAYYEQYF